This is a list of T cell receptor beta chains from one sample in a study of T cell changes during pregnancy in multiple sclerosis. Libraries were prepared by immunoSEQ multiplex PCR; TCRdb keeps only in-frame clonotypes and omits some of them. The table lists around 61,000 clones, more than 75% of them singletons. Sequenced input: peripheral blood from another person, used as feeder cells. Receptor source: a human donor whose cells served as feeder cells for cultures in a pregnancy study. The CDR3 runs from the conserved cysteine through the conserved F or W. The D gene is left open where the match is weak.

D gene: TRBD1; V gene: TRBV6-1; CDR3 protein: CASRVGQLETEAFF
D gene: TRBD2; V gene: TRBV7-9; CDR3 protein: CASSSGTSGTDTQYF
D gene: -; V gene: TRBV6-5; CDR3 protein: CASRTGGDGYTF
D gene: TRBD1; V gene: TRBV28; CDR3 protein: CASSFPKGDRLPYEQYF
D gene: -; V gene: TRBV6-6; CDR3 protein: CASSYSSSATQYF
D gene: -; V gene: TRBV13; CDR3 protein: CASSFSTLGFRETQYF
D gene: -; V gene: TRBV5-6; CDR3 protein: CASTPWGGLYGYTF
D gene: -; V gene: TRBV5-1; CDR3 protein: CASSLSPGLGHEQFF
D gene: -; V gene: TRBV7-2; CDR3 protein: CASSLGGGSYEQYF
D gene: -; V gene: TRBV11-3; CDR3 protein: CASSVAFSGANVLTF
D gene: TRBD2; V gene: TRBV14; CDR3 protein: CASSQSGVEQYF
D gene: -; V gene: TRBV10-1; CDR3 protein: CASSEGGQETQYF
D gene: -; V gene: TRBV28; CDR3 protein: CASSSRGGVEKLFF
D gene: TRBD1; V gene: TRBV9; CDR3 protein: CASSTLGAGGNHGYTF
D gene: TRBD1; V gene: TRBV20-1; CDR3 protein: CSRQGRGEQFF
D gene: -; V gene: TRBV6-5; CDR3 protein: CASSHGTPQGEQYF
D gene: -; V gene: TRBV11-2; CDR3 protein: CASSLGQMTSNQPQHF
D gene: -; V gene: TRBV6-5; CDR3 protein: CATRGPRNTGELFF
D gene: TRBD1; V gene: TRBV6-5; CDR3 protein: CASSWGQGANQPQHF
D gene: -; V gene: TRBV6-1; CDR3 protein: CASSEQQETQYF
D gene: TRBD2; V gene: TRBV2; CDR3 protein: CASSERSGRAYEQYF
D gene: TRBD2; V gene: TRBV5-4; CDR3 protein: CASSLASSGYNEQFF
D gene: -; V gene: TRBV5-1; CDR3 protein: CASGRTGSYEQYF
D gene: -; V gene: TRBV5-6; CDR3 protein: CASREQVIYGYTF
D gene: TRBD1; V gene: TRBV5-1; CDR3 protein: CASSPWTGPSSYEQYF
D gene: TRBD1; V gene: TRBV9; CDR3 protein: CASSVVSGQRTDTQYF
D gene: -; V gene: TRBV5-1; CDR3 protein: CASSGTGAHNSPLHF
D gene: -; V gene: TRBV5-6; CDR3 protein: CASSPTGPNTGELFF
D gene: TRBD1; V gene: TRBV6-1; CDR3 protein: CASSDFPGGQETQYF
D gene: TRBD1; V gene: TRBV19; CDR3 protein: CASSRQGPSYEQYF
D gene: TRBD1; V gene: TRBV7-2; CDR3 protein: CASSLGGSGQGVIAFF
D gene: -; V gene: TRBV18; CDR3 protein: CASSLTQGNSNQPQHF
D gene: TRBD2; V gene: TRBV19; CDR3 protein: CASSMSGTSIPDTQYF
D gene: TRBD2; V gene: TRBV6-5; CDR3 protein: CASSYGGEGVYEQYF
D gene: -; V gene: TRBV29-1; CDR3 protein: CSASPGTPIIGNTIYF
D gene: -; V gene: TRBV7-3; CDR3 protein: CASSPQGRGTEAFF
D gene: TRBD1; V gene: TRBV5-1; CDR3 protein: CASSLEGAYSGANVLTF
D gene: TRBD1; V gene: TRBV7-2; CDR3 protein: CASSQTGGLTYGYTF
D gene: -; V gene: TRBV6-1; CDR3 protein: CASTLQGTPAYGYTF
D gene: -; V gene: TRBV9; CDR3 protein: CASSVVVESTDTQYF